The rows below give T cell receptor beta chains drawn from one sample of a study of technical replicates of blood from a handful of donors. Using immunoSEQ multiplex PCR, the repertoire was profiled, and TCRdb retains in-frame clones only, with some absent. The sample records tens of thousands of clones, about 89% being singletons. Sequencing used T cells isolated from PBMCs. The receptors derive from a human donor in good health. Both conserved end residues are part of each CDR3. Fields, in order: clone size, V gene, D gene, J gene, CDR3 DNA, CDR3 protein. D genes are given only for firm matches. Size values are once, few and many counts, or a class for expanded clones, and some rows have none.

.	TRBV6-5	.	TRBJ1-2	TGTGCCAGCAGGTACCGGGACCGGGAGAATGGCTACACCTTC	CASRYRDRENGYTF
.	TRBV6-5	TRBD2	TRBJ2-1	TGTGCCAGCAGTGCGAGCGGGGAGACTAATGAGCAGTTCTTC	CASSASGETNEQFF
.	TRBV5-4	TRBD2	TRBJ2-4	TGTGCCAGCAGCCCCGGGGGGAGGGGCAACATTCAGTACTTC	CASSPGGRGNIQYF
.	TRBV19	TRBD1	TRBJ2-1	TGTGCCAGTAGTTTTGGGCAGGGGGCGTATTACAATGAGCAGTTCTTC	CASSFGQGAYYNEQFF
.	TRBV27	.	TRBJ2-1	TGTGCCAGCAGTTTAATAGCGAGAGCCGGTCTAGCGAGACCTTTCTACAATGAGCAGTTCTTC	CASSLIARAGLARPFYNEQFF
.	TRBV27	.	TRBJ2-2	TGTGCCAGCAGTTTAGTGGATCCGAGGGTCGCCGGGGAGCTGTTTTTT	CASSLVDPRVAGELFF
.	TRBV5-8	TRBD2	TRBJ2-2	TGTGCCAGCAGCCTGAGACTAGCGGGAGCCTTTGCCGGGGAGCTGTTTTTT	CASSLRLAGAFAGELFF
.	TRBV14	.	TRBJ2-1	TGTGCCAGCAGCCAAGATAAGCTAGCGCGATACAATGAGCAGTTCTTC	CASSQDKLARYNEQFF
.	TRBV19	.	TRBJ1-4	TGTGCCAGTAGTATGGCTGGAGTTAATGAAAAACTGTTTTTT	CASSMAGVNEKLFF
once	TRBV10-1	.	TRBJ2-3	TGCGCCAGCAGTGAGTCGTCGCGGCCGGGGGATACGCAGTATTTT	CASSESSRPGDTQYF
.	TRBV7-2	.	TRBJ2-1	TGTGCCAGCCGGGGACACCCTGACAATGAGCAGTTCTTC	CASRGHPDNEQFF
.	TRBV7-2	.	TRBJ1-5	TGTGCCAGCAGCTCAACGAACAGTTATCAGCCCCAGCATTTT	CASSSTNSYQPQHF
once	TRBV9	TRBD2	TRBJ2-7	TGTGCCAGCAGCGTAGGGGCAGCGGGGATCTACGAGCAGTACTTC	CASSVGAAGIYEQYF
.	TRBV28	.	TRBJ1-1	TGTGCCAGCAGTGCCCTACAGGGTGTCACTGAAGCTTTCTTT	CASSALQGVTEAFF
.	TRBV25-1	.	TRBJ2-7	TGTGCCAGCAGTCAGACAGCAACTTACGAGCAGTACTTC	CASSQTATYEQYF
.	TRBV4-1	TRBD1	TRBJ1-4	TGCGCCAGCAGCCTACCGGGACAGGGAAATGAAAAACTGTTTTTT	CASSLPGQGNEKLFF
.	TRBV28	.	TRBJ2-3	TGTGCCAGCAGTAAGAGACAGGTCTTTAGCACAGATACGCAGTATTTT	CASSKRQVFSTDTQYF
.	TRBV4-3	.	TRBJ2-3	TGCGCCAGCAGCCAAGAAGGAAGCGGGAGCACAGATACGCAGTATTTT	CASSQEGSGSTDTQYF
.	TRBV11-1	.	TRBJ2-3	TGTGCCAGCAGCTTAGTTGGAGGGGACACAGATACGCAGTATTTT	CASSLVGGDTDTQYF
.	TRBV28	TRBD1	TRBJ2-7	TGTGCCAGCAGTACCTATGACAGGGTGGGTTACGAGCAGTACTTC	CASSTYDRVGYEQYF
few	TRBV19	.	TRBJ2-1	TGTGCCAGTAGTGTATTTGGACTGGATTACAATGAGCAGTTCTTC	CASSVFGLDYNEQFF
.	TRBV7-3	.	TRBJ1-1	TGTGCCAGCAGCTTGGGGGGGGCAGGGGCAAACACTGAAGCTTTCTTT	CASSLGGAGANTEAFF
.	TRBV19	.	TRBJ1-2	TGTGCCAGTAGTCCGCGAAATGGCTATGGCTACACCTTC	CASSPRNGYGYTF
.	TRBV4-3	.	TRBJ2-1	TGCGCCAGCAGCCAAGAAAAACGGTTCAATGAGCAGTTCTTC	CASSQEKRFNEQFF
.	TRBV9	.	TRBJ2-2	TGTGCCAGCAGCGTAGTTGGGAGTTCCGGGGAGCTGTTTTTT	CASSVVGSSGELFF
.	TRBV6-1	.	TRBJ1-5	TGTGCCAGCACATTGGACAGTAATCAGCCCCAGCATTTT	CASTLDSNQPQHF
.	TRBV9	TRBD1	TRBJ2-7	TGTGCCAGCAGCGTGAGTTCCGGGACAGGGGTTTTCTACGAGCAGTACTTC	CASSVSSGTGVFYEQYF
once	TRBV2	.	TRBJ2-7	TGTGCCAGCGGGTTACCGGAGATACCCTACGAGCAGTACTTC	CASGLPEIPYEQYF
.	TRBV13	.	TRBJ2-1	TGTGCCACCTCACTACTAGCTCGGCGGGGCGATGAGCAGTTCTTC	CATSLLARRGDEQFF
.	TRBV29-1	.	TRBJ1-2	TGCAGCGTTGAACAGATCTATGGCTACACCTTC	CSVEQIYGYTF
.	TRBV6-5	TRBD1	TRBJ2-7	TGTGCCAGCAGTGACAGGGGGCTCCACGAGCAGTACTTC	CASSDRGLHEQYF
.	TRBV4-1	TRBD1	TRBJ2-4	TGCGCCAGCAGCCTTATAGGGGGCAGAAGAAACATTCAGTACTTC	CASSLIGGRRNIQYF
.	TRBV7-6	.	TRBJ2-7	TGTGCCAGCAGCCCAGGTGGGGCGTACGAGCAGTACTTC	CASSPGGAYEQYF
.	TRBV4-1	.	TRBJ2-1	TGCGCCAGCAGCCGGGGCCTCTACAATGAGCAGTTCTTC	CASSRGLYNEQFF
.	TRBV21-1	.	TRBJ1-5	TGTGCCAGCAGCAAAATCGGCGGGGAAGGTCAGCCCCAGCATTTT	CASSKIGGEGQPQHF
.	TRBV30	.	TRBJ2-7	TGTGCCTGGAGTGGGGACACCTCCTACGAGCAGTACTTC	CAWSGDTSYEQYF
once	TRBV2	TRBD1	TRBJ2-7	TGTGCCAGCAGTCGTCGTAACCGACAGGGGAAGTACGAGCAGTACTTC	CASSRRNRQGKYEQYF
.	TRBV7-3	.	TRBJ1-2	TGTGCCAGCAGCTTAACGTTAAGGGGCGATGGCTACACCTTC	CASSLTLRGDGYTF
.	TRBV11-2	TRBD1	TRBJ2-7	TGTGCCAGCAGAAATGATAGGGGGCTAAGGAACGAGCAGTACTTC	CASRNDRGLRNEQYF
.	TRBV9	.	TRBJ1-3	TGTGCCAGCAGCGTAGCGGAGCAGGGCATCGGAAACACCATATATTTT	CASSVAEQGIGNTIYF
.	TRBV4-2	TRBD2	TRBJ2-1	TGTGCCAGCAGCCAAGGACTAGCGGGAGGAACCGGGGCCCAGTTCTTC	CASSQGLAGGTGAQFF
.	TRBV27	TRBD1	TRBJ1-2	TGTGCCAGCAGTCCCCACATACAGGGGGCCGGATATGGCTACACCTTC	CASSPHIQGAGYGYTF
.	TRBV28	TRBD2	TRBJ2-7	TGTGCCAGCAGTTTAGGAAGGACTAGCGTTGCCTACGAGCAGTACTTC	CASSLGRTSVAYEQYF
.	TRBV19	TRBD1	TRBJ1-5	TGTGCCAGTAGCTACTTTACAGGGGACAATCAGCCCCAGCATTTT	CASSYFTGDNQPQHF
.	TRBV5-3	TRBD1	TRBJ2-7	TGTGCCAGAAGCTTTTCCGGGACAGGGGGCTACGAGCAGTACTTC	CARSFSGTGGYEQYF
.	TRBV30	.	TRBJ1-1	TGTGCCTGGAGTGACCAGATCACTGAAGCTTTCTTT	CAWSDQITEAFF
.	TRBV10-3	.	TRBJ2-1	TGTGCCATCAGTGAAGAGGCCAATGAGCAGTTCTTC	CAISEEANEQFF
.	TRBV25-1	.	TRBJ2-7	TGTGCCAGCACGGGAGCCATATACGAGCAGTACTTC	CASTGAIYEQYF